This TCR beta chain was sequenced during a study of shared clonotypes between healthy human individuals. Concerning this clone: The antigen remains unidentified.

Profiling relied on immunoSEQ multiplex PCR, and the TCRdb table lists in-frame clones only, not all of them. The profile shows approximately 530,000 clones, 95% to 96% of them singletons. In germline, CDR1 is LNHDA, CDR2 SQIVND (reference sequence). The CDR3 extends over 16 amino acids. V was shortened by 5 bases and J by 2 bases, with 16 bases between the two germline ends. Study observations and caveats: Compared with memory subsets, naive subsets generally had larger estimated richness. Rarefaction demonstrated incomplete sorted-subset sequencing despite large depth.

Only Caucasian adults living in Nashville, Tennessee served as donors. A CD45RA-negative memory subset and a CD45RA+ naive subset were separated from the CD4+ cells. This receptor was taken from a woman in her 30s in good health. The J gene is TRBJ1-3, the V gene TRBV19; D may be TRBD1 (5 bases). The sample comprised naive CD4+ T cells sorted from blood. This sample's subset: CD45RA+ positively selected. The chain's CDR3 is CASSPPPGVAGNTIYF. The DNA for the CDR3 is TGTGCCAGTAGTCCGCCGCCGGGGGTAGCTGGAAACACCATATATTTT.